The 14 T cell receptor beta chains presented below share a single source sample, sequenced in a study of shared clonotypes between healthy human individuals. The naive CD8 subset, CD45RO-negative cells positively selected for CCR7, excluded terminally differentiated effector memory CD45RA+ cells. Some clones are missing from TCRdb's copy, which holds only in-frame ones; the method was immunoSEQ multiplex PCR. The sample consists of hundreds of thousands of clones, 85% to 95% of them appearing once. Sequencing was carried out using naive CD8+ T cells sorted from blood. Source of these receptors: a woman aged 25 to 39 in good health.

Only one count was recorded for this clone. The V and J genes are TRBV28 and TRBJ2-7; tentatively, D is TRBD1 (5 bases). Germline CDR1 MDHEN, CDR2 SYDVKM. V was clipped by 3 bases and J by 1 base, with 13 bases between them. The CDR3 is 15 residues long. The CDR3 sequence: CASSFQGSESYEQYF. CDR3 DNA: TGTGCCAGCAGTTTCCAGGGAAGTGAGTCCTACGAGCAGTACTTC.

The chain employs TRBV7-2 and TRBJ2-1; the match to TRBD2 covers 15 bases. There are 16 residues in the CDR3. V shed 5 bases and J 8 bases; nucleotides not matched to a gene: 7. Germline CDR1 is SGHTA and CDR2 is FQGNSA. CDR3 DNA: TGTGCCAGCAGCGCGGGACTAGCGGGAGGAACCGATGAGCAGTTCTTC. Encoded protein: CASSAGLAGGTDEQFF.

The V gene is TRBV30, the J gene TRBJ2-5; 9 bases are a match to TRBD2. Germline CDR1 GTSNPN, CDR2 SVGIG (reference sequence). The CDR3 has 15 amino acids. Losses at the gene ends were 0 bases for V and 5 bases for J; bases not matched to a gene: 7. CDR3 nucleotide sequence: TGTGCCTGGAGTGTAATAGCGGGAGCCCCTGAGACCCAGTACTTC. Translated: CAWSVIAGAPETQYF.

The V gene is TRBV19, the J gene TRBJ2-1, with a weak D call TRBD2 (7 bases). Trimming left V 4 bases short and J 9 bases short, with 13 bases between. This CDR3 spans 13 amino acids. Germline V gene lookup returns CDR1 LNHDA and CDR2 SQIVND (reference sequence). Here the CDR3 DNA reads TGTGCCAGTAGTAGGGGGGGGCTCGGTGAGCAGTTCTTC. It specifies CASSRGGLGEQFF.

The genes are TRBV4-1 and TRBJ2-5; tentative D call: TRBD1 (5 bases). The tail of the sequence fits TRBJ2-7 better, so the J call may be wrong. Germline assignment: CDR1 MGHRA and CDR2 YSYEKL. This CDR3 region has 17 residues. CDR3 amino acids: CASSQGSEGYRSYEQYF. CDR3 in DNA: TGCGCCAGCAGCCAAGGGTCTGAAGGGTACAGGTCCTACGAGCAGTACTTC.

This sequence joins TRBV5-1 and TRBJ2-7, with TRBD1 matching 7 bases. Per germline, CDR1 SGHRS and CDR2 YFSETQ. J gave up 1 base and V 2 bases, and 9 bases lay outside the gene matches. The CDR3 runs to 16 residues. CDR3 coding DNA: TGCGCCAGCAGCTTTACCACAGGGGTGGAATCCTACGAGCAGTACTTC. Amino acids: CASSFTTGVESYEQYF. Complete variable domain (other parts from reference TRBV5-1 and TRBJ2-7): KAGVTQTPRYLIKTRGQQVTLSCSPISGHRSVSWYQQTPGQGLQFLFEYFSETQRNKGNFPGRFSGRQFSNSRSEMNVSTLELGDSALYLCASSFTTGVESYEQYFGPGTRLTVT.

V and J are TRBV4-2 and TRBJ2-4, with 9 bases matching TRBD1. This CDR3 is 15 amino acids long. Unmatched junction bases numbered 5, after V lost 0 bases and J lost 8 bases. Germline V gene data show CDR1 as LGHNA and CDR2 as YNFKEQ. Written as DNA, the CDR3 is TGTGCCAGCAGCCAAGAACAGGGGGCGCTTGACATTCAGTACTTC. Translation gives CASSQEQGALDIQYF.

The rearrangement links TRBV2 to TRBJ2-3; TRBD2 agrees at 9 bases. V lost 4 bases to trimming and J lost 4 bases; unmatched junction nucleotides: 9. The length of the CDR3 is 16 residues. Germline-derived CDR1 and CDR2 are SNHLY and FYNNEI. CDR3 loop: CASSVGSGRYADTQYF. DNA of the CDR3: TGTGCCAGCAGTGTAGGGAGCGGGAGGTACGCAGATACGCAGTATTTT.

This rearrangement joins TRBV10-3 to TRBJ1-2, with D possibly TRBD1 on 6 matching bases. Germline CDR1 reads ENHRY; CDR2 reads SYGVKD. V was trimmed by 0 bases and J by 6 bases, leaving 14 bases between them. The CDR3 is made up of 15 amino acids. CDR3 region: CAISESAVRGNGYTF. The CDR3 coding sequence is TGTGCCATCAGTGAGTCGGCAGTTAGGGGGAATGGCTACACCTTC.

As DNA, the CDR3 is TGTGCCAGCAGTGAATGGGAGGGAGAGACCCAGTACTTC. Translated: CASSEWEGETQYF. V usage is TRBV25-1 and J usage is TRBJ2-5; 7 positions match TRBD2. Germline V gene data show CDR1 as MGHDK and CDR2 as SYGVNS. Germline trimming cut 1 base from V and 4 bases from J; bases unmatched to any gene: 0. The CDR3 has 13 residues.

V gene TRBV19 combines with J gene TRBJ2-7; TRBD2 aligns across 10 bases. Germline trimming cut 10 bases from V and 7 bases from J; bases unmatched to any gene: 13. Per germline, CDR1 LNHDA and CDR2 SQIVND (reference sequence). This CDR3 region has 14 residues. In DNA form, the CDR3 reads TGTGCCACCGCACGGGTAGCGGGAGGTTATGAGCAGTACTTC. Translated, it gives CATARVAGGYEQYF.

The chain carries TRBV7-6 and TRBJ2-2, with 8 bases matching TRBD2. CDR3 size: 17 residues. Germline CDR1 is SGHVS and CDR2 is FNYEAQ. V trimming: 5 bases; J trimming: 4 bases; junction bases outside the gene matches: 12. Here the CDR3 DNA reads TGTGCCAGCAGCCGAACGAGCGCCGGGACTAGCACCGGGGAGCTGTTTTTT. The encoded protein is CASSRTSAGTSTGELFF.

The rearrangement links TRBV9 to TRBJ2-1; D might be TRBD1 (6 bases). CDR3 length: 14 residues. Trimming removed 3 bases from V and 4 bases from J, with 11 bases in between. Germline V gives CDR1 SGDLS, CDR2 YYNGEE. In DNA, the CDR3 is TGTGCCAGCAGCGGAATGGACAGATACAATGAGCAGTTCTTC. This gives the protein CASSGMDRYNEQFF.

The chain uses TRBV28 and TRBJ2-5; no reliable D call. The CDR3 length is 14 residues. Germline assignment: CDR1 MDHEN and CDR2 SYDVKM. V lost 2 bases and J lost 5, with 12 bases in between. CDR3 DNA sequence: TGTGCCAGCAGTTTACCGTCTTCCGGTGAGACCCAGTACTTC. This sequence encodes CASSLPSSGETQYF.